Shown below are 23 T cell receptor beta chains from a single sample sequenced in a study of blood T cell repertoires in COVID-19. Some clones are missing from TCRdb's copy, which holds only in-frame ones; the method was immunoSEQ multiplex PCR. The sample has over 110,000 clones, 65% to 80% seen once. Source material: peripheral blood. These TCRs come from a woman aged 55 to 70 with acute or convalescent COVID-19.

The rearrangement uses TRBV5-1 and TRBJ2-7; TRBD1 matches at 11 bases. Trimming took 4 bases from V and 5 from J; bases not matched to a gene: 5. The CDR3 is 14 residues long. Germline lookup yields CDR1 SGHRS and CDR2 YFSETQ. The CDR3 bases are TGCGCCAGCAGCACGGGACAGGGGGTCCACGAGCAGTACTTC. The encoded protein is CASSTGQGVHEQYF.

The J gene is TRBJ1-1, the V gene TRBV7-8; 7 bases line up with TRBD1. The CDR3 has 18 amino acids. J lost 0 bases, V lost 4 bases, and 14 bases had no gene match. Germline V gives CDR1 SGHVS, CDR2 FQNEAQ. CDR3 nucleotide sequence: TGTGCCAGCAGCTCGGGAGACAGGGCGAGGACCATGAACACTGAAGCTTTCTTT. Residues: CASSSGDRARTMNTEAFF.

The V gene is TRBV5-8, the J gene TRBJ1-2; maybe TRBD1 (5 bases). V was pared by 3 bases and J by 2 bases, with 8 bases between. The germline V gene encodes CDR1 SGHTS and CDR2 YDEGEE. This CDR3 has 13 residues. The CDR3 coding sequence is TGTGCCAGCAGCTACACAGGAAACTATGGCTACACCTTC. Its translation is CASSYTGNYGYTF.

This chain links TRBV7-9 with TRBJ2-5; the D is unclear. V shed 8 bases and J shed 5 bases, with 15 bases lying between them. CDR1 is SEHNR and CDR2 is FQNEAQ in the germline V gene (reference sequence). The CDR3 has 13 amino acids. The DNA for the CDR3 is TGTGCCAGCCGGGTGGGTCCGTTCGAGACCCAGTACTTC. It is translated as CASRVGPFETQYF.

CDR3 residues: CASASGPAVYNEQFF. CDR3 nucleotide sequence: TGTGCCAGCGCATCGGGCCCAGCGGTATACAATGAGCAGTTCTTC. The rearrangement joins TRBV2 to TRBJ2-1; a weak D match, TRBD2 (5 bases). V was trimmed by 8 bases and J by 4 bases, leaving 18 bases between them. The CDR3 sequence is 15 residues long. Germline CDR1 is SNHLY and CDR2 is FYNNEI.

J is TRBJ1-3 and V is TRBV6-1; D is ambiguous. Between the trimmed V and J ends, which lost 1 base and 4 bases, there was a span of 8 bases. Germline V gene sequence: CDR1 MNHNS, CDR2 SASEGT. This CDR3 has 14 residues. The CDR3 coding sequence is TGTGCCAGCAGTGAAGGAGCCAGGGGAAACACCATATATTTT. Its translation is CASSEGARGNTIYF.

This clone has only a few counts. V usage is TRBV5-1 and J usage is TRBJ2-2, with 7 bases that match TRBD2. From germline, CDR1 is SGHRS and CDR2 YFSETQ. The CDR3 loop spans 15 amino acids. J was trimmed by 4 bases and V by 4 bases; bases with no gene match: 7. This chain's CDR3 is CASSGAGSPTGELFF. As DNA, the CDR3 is TGCGCCAGCAGCGGAGCGGGAAGTCCCACCGGGGAGCTGTTTTTT.

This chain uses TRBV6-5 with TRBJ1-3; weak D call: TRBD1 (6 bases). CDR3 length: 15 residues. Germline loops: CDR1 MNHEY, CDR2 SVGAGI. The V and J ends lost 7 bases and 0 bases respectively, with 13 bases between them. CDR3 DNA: TGTGCCAGCAAACCCTGGACAGCCTCTGGAAACACCATATATTTT. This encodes CASKPWTASGNTIYF.

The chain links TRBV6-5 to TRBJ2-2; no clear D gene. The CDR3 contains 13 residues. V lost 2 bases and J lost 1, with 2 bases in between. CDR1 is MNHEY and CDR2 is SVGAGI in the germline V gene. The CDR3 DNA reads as TGTGCCAGCAGTTACCTGAACACCGGGGAGCTGTTTTTT. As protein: CASSYLNTGELFF.

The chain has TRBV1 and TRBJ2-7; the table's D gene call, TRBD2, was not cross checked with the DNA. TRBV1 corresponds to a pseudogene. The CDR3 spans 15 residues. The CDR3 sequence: CTSSQVLAGDREQYF. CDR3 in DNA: TGCACCAGCAGCCAAGTCCTAGCGGGAGATCGCGAGCAGTACTTC.

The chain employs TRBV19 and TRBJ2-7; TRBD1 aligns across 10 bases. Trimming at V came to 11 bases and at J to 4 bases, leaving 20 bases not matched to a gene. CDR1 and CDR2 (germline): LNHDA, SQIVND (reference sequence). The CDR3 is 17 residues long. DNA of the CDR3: TGTGCCTCAAGTAGGGGACAGGGGACTCGCTCGGGATACGAGCAGTACTTC. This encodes CASSRGQGTRSGYEQYF.

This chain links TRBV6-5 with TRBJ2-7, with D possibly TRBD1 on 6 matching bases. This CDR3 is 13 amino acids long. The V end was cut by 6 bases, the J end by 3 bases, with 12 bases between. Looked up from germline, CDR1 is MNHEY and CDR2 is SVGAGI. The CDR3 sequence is CASSPRGHYEQYF. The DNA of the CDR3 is TGTGCCAGCAGCCCACGGGGACACTACGAGCAGTACTTC.

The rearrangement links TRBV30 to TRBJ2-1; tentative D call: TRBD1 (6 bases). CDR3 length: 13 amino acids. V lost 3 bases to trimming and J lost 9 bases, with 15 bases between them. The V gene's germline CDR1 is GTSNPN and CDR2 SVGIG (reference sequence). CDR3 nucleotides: TGTGCCTGGAGGGGGGCTCAATGGACTGAGCAGTTCTTC. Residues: CAWRGAQWTEQFF.

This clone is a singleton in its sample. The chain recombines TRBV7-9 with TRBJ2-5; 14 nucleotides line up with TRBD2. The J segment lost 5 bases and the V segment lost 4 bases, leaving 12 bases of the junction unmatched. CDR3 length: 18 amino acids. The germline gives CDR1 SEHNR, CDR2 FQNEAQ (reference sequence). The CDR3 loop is CASSSLQPGLAGAETQYF. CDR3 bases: TGTGCCAGCAGCTCCCTACAACCGGGACTAGCGGGAGCCGAGACCCAGTACTTC.

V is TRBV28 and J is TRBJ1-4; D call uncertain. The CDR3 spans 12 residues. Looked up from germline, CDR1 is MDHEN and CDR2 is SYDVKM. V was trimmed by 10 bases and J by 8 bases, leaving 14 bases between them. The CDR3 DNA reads TGTGCCACCGGGTGGGGAGGCGAAAAACTGTTTTTT. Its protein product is CATGWGGEKLFF.

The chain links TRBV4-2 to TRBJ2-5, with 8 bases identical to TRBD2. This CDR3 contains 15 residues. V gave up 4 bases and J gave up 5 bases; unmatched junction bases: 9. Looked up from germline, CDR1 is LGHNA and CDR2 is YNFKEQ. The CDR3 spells CASSLSGSNGETQYF. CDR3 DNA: TGTGCCAGCAGCCTAAGCGGGAGTAACGGGGAGACCCAGTACTTC.

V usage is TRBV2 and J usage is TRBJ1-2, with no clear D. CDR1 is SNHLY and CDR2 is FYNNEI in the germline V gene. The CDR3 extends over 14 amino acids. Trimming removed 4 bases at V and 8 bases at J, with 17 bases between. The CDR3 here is CASSGETLDSGYTF. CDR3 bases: TGTGCCAGCAGTGGAGAGACGCTAGATAGCGGCTACACCTTC.

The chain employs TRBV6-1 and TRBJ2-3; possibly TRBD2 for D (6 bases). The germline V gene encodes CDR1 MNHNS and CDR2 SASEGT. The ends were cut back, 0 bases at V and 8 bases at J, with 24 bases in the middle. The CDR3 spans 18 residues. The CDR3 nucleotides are TGTGCCAGCAGTGAAGCTCCGGAGGGTATCTCGGGGTTTGGTACGCAGTATTTT. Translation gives CASSEAPEGISGFGTQYF.

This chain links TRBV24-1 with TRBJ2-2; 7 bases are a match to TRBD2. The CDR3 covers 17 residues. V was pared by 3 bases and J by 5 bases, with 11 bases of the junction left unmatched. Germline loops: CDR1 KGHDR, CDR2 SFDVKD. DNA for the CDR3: TGTGCCACCAGTGATCGCCCAACGGGACTAAGGACCGGGGAGCTGTTTTTT. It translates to CATSDRPTGLRTGELFF.

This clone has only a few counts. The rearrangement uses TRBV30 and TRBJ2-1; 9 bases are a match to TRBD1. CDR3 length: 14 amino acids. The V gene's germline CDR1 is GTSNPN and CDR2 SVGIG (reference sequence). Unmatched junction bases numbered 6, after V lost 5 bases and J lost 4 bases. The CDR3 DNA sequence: TGTGCCTGGGCGACGGGACAGGGATACAATGAGCAGTTCTTC. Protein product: CAWATGQGYNEQFF.

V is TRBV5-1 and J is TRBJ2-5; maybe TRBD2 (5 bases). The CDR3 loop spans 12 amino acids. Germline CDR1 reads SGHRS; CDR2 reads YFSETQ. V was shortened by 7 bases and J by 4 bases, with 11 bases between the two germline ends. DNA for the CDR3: TGCGCCAGCGCCCGACGGGGAGAGACCCAGTACTTC. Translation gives CASARRGETQYF.

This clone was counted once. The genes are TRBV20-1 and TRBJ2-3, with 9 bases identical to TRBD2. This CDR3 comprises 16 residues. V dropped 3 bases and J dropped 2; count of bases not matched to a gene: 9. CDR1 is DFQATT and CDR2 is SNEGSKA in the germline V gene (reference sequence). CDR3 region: CSASGSGRKHTDTQYF. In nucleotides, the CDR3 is TGCAGTGCTAGTGGTAGCGGGAGAAAACACACAGATACGCAGTATTTT.

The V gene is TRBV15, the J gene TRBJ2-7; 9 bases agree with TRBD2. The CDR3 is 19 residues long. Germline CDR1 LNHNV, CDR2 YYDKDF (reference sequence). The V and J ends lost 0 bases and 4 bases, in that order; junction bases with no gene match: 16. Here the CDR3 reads CATSRDLAGGPVRLYEQYF. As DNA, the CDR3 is TGTGCCACCAGCAGAGATCTGGCGGGAGGGCCGGTACGACTTTACGAGCAGTACTTC.